This T cell receptor (beta chain) was captured in a study of blood T cell repertoires in COVID-19. Study as a whole: PBMCs, B-cell-depleted T cells, or T cells were the source of the cDNA or gDNA that made up the material.

In the authors' methods: How many nucleated cells were present was estimated from reference gene primer amplification. The method was immunoSEQ multiplex PCR; TCRdb's version includes in-frame clones alone and lacks a portion of them. V and J calls plus clone size are reproduced from that table; the DNA served to infer D and trimming. The sample lists 200,000 to 300,000 clones, 75% to 90% occurring once. CDR1 and CDR2 (germline): SGDLS, YYNGEE. V lost 0 bases and J 8 bases, leaving 14 bases between the germline ends. The CDR3 covers 14 residues. The clonotype was recovered from a human donor in a cohort sampled during active COVID-19. Specimen: peripheral blood. The chain carries TRBV9 and TRBJ1-2; D is uncertain. The CDR3 sequence: CASSVDRTRRGYTF. CDR3 in DNA: TGTGCCAGCAGCGTAGACAGAACCCGTAGGGGCTACACCTTC.